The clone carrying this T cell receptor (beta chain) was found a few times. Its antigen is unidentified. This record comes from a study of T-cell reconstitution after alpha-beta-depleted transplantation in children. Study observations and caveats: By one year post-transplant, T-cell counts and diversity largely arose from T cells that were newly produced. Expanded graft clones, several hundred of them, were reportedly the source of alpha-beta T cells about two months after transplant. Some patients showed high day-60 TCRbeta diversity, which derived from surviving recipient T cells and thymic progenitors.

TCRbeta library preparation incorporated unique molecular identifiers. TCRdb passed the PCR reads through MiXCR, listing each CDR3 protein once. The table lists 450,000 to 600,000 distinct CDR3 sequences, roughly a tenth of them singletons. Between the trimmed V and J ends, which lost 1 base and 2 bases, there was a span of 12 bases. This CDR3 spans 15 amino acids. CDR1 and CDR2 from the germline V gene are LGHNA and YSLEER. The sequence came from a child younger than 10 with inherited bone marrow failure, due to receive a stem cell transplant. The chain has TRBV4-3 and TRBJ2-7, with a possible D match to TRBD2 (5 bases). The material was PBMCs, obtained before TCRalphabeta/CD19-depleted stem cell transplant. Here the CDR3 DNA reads TGCGCCAGCAGCCAAGTAATCGGGAACCCCTACGAGCAGTACTTC. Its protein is CASSQVIGNPYEQYF.